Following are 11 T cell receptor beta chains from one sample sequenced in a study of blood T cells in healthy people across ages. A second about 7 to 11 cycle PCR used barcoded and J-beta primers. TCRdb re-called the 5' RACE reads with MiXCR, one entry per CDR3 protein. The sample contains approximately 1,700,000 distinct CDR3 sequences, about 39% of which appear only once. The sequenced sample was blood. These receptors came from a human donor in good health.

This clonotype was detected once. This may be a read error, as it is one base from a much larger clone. In DNA, the CDR3 is TGCAGCGCCCCAAAGACCCCCAGTCGGGCTAACTATGGCTACACCTTC. This codes for CSAPKTPSRANYGYTF. This sequence joins TRBV29-1 and TRBJ1-2; D uncertain. Trimming stripped 7 bases from V and 0 bases from J, with 21 bases between. Germline-derived CDR1 and CDR2 are SQVTM and ANQGSEA. The CDR3 is made up of 16 amino acids.

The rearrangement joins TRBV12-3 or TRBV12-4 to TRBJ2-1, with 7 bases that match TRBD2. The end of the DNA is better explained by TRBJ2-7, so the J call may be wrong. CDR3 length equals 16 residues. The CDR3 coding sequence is TGTGCCAGCAGTCAAGCGGGGCTTAGCTCCTACAATGAGCAGTACTTC. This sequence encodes CASSQAGLSSYNEQYF.

The chain's CDR3 is CASSSGLAVDEQFF. As DNA, the CDR3 is TGTGCCAGCAGCTCAGGACTAGCCGTTGATGAGCAGTTCTTC. This chain uses TRBV7-2 with TRBJ2-1; 8 positions agree with TRBD2. Germline CDR1 reads SGHTA; CDR2 reads FQGNSA. The J segment lost 8 bases and the V segment lost 4 bases, leaving 7 bases of the junction unmatched. This CDR3 has 14 amino acids.

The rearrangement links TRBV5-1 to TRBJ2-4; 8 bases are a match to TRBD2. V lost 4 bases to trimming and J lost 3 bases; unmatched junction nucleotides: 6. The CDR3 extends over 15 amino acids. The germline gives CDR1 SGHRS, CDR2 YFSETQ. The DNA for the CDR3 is TGCGCCAGCAGCAGTACTAGCGGAGGCAAAAACATTCAGTACTTC. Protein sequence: CASSSTSGGKNIQYF.

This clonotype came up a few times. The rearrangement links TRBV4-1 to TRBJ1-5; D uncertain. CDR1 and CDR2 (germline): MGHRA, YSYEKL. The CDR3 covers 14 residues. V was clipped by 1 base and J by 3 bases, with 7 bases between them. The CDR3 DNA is TGCGCCAGCAGCCAAGCAGGAATCAATCAGCCCCAGCATTTT. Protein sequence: CASSQAGINQPQHF.

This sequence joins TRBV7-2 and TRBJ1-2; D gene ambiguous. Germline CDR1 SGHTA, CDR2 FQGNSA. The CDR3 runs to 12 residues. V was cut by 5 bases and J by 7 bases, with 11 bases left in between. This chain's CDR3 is CASSPTPAGYTF. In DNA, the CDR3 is TGTGCCAGCAGCCCAACGCCGGCTGGCTACACCTTC. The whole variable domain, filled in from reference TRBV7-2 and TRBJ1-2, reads GAGVSQSPSNKVTEKGKDVELRCDPISGHTALYWYRQSLGQGLEFLIYFQGNSAPDKSGLPSDRFSAERTGGSVSTLTIQRTQQEDSAVYLCASSPTPAGYTFGSGTRLTVV.

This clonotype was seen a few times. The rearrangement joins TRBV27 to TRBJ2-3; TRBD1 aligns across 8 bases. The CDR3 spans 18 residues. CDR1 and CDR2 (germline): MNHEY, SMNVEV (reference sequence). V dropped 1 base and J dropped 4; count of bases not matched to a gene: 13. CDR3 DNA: TGTGCCAGCAGTTTATTCCCCCCGGCCAGGGGGCTCGCAGATACGCAGTATTTT. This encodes CASSLFPPARGLADTQYF.

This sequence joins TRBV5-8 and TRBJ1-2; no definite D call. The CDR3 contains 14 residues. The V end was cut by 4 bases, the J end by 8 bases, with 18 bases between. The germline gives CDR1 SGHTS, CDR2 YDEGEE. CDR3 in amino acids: CASSPGPTKNGYTF. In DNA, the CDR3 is TGTGCCAGCAGCCCCGGGCCCACAAAGAACGGCTACACCTTC.

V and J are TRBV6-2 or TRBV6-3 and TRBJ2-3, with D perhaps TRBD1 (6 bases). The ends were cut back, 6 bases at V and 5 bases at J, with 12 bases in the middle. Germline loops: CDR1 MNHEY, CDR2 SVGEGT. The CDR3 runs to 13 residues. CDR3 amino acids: CASSGQPGDTQYF. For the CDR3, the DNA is TGTGCCAGCAGCGGACAGCCCGGAGATACGCAGTATTTT.

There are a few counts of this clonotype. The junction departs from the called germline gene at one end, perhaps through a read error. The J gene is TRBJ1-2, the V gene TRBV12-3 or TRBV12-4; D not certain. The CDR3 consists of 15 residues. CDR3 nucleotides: TGTGCCAGCAGACCCGGCCGGCCGGGATACTATGACTACACCTTC. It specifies CASRPGRPGYYDYTF.

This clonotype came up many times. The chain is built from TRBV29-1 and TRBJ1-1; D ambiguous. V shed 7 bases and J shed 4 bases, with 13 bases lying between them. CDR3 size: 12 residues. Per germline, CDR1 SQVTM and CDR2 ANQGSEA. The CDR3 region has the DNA TGCAGCGCCGAGACCAAGACCACTGAAGCTTTCTTT. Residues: CSAETKTTEAFF.